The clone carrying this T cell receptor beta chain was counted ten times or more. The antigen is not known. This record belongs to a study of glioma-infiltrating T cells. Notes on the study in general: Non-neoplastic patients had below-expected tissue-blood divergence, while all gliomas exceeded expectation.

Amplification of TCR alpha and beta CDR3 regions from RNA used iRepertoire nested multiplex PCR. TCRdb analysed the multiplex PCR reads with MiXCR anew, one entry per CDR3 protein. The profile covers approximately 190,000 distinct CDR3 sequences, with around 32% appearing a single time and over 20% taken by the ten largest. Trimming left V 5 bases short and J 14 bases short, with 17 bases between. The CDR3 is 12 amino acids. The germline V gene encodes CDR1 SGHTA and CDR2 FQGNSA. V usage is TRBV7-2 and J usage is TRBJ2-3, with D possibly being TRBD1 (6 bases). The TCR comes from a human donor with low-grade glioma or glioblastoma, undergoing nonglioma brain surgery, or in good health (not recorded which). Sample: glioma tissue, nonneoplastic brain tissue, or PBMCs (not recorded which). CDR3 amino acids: CASSRVGTHPYF. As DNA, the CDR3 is TGTGCCAGCAGCCGGGTCGGGACACACCCGTATTTT. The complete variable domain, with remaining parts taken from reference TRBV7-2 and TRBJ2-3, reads GAGVSQSPSNKVTEKGKDVELRCDPISGHTALYWYRQSLGQGLEFLIYFQGNSAPDKSGLPSDRFSAERTGGSVSTLTIQRTQQEDSAVYLCASSRVGTHPYFGPGTRLTVL.